The next 7 T cell receptor beta chains were all read from a single sample in a study of blood T cell repertoires in COVID-19. Repertoires were generated with immunoSEQ multiplex PCR, while TCRdb's copy carries only in-frame clones and drops some. Of approximately 240,000 clones in the sample, about 85% were seen once. Sequencing was done on a sample of peripheral blood. These receptors originate from a man aged 50 or older who had recovered from COVID-19.

The rearrangement links TRBV15 to TRBJ2-7; TRBD2 aligns across 14 bases. CDR3 length equals 16 residues. CDR1 is LNHNV and CDR2 is YYDKDF in the germline V gene (reference sequence). The trim removed 1 base at V and 5 bases at J, leaving 4 bases unmatched. CDR3 coding DNA: TGTGCCACCAGCAGAGCCGGGACTAGCGGGAGCCACGAGCAGTACTTC. Translation: CATSRAGTSGSHEQYF.

V and J are TRBV19 and TRBJ1-3; D is perhaps TRBD1 (5 bases). CDR1 LNHDA and CDR2 SQIVND come from the germline V gene (reference sequence). Trimming removed 4 bases at V and 0 bases at J, with 10 bases between. The CDR3 sequence is 15 residues long. The CDR3 here is CASSRGSISGNTIYF. CDR3 DNA sequence: TGTGCCAGTAGTAGGGGCAGCATCTCTGGAAACACCATATATTTT.

The V and J genes are TRBV2 and TRBJ1-4; TRBD1 is a possible D gene (5 bases). Germline CDR1 reads SNHLY; CDR2 reads FYNNEI. This CDR3 has 14 amino acids. V lost 7 bases, J lost 3 bases, and 12 bases lay in between. The CDR3 DNA reads TGTGCCAGCATCAACAGGCTACCTAATGAAAAACTGTTTTTT. It encodes CASINRLPNEKLFF.

The rearrangement joins TRBV7-9 to TRBJ1-2, with 7 bases aligning to TRBD1. Germline assignment: CDR1 SEHNR and CDR2 FQNEAQ (reference sequence). Trimming at V came to 4 bases and at J to 5 bases, leaving 7 bases not matched to a gene. The length of the CDR3 is 14 residues. CDR3 protein: CASSYTRDSYGYTF. Here the CDR3 DNA reads TGTGCCAGCAGCTACACCCGGGACAGTTATGGCTACACCTTC.

V gene TRBV28 combines with J gene TRBJ1-5; D might be TRBD1 (5 bases). V gave up 6 bases and J gave up 6 bases, with 18 bases separating them. This CDR3 spans 15 amino acids. Germline CDR1 MDHEN, CDR2 SYDVKM. The DNA for the CDR3 is TGTGCCAGCAGCCGAGCCGGCAGGGTCGGTCAGCCCCAGCATTTT. Translated, it gives CASSRAGRVGQPQHF.

The chain links TRBV5-4 to TRBJ2-3, with D possibly matching TRBD2 (6 bases). Trimming pared 0 bases from V and 2 bases from J, leaving 13 bases between. Germline assignment: CDR1 SGHNT and CDR2 YYREEE (reference sequence). This CDR3 spans 16 amino acids. CDR3 in DNA: TGTGCCAGCAGCTTGGTTCTGGGACTCCCCACAGATACGCAGTATTTT. Its protein product is CASSLVLGLPTDTQYF. The full variable domain, rest sourced from reference TRBV5-4 and TRBJ2-3, is ETGVTQSPTHLIKTRGQQVTLRCSSQSGHNTVSWYQQALGQGPQFIFQYYREEENGRGNFPPRFSGLQFPNYSSELNVNALELDDSALYLCASSLVLGLPTDTQYFGPGTRLTVL.

The chain employs TRBV7-2 and TRBJ2-7, with 14 bases lining up with TRBD2. Germline CDR1 reads SGHTA; CDR2 reads FQGNSA. Losses at the gene ends were 1 base for V and 4 bases for J; bases not matched to a gene: 0. CDR3 length: 15 amino acids. In DNA, the CDR3 is TGTGCCAGCAGCTTAGGACTAGCGGGAGGGTACGAGCAGTACTTC. It specifies CASSLGLAGGYEQYF.